Listed here are 29 T cell receptor beta chains from one sample, sequenced in a study of cytotoxic CD8 clonotypes in ibrutinib-treated CLL. The data were produced by immunoSEQ multiplex PCR, yet TCRdb's version contains in-frame clones alone and is incomplete. The sample consists of under 40,000 clones, nearly 50% of them appearing once. This material consisted of PBMCs, taken before ibrutinib treatment. These TCRs come from a human donor with chronic lymphocytic leukemia.

This clone was seen a single time. The V call is TRBV5-6, the J call TRBJ2-4; D not certain. Trimming cost V 4 bases and J 7 bases, with 12 bases left between them. This CDR3 spans 13 amino acids. From germline, CDR1 is SGHDT and CDR2 YYEEEE. The CDR3 nucleotides are TGTGCCAGCAGCCCAATCCACCACAACATTCAGTACTTC. Its translation is CASSPIHHNIQYF.

V gene TRBV7-6 combines with J gene TRBJ2-7, with D possibly matching TRBD1 (5 bases). This CDR3 region has 14 residues. Trimming shortened V by 0 bases and J by 7 bases, and 13 bases separated the two germline ends. CDR1 is SGHVS, CDR2 FNYEAQ, per germline. For the CDR3, the DNA is TGTGCCAGCAGCTTAGCGGCAGCCTCAGGGGAGCAGTACTTC. Protein sequence: CASSLAAASGEQYF.

This clone has just one count. The chain recombines TRBV11-2 with TRBJ2-7; 9 nucleotides agree with TRBD1. Per germline, CDR1 SGHAT and CDR2 FQNNGV. CDR3 length: 16 residues. J was trimmed by 0 bases and V by 4 bases; bases with no gene match: 7. The CDR3 bases are TGTGCCAGCAGCTCGAGACCGGGACAGGGCTCCTACGAGCAGTACTTC. Translating it yields CASSSRPGQGSYEQYF.

This clone was detected once. The J gene is TRBJ2-5, the V gene TRBV7-2, with D perhaps given as TRBD1 or TRBD2 (5 bases each). The V gene lost 7 bases and the J gene lost 7 bases, with 19 bases spanning the gap. Looked up from germline, CDR1 is SGHTA and CDR2 is FQGNSA. CDR3 length equals 14 residues. This CDR3 reads CASIPRGATGTQYF. CDR3 coding DNA: TGTGCCAGCATCCCCCGAGGGGCGACCGGGACCCAGTACTTC.

This sequence joins TRBV6-1 and TRBJ1-5; 9 bases agree with TRBD1. The CDR3 consists of 16 residues. CDR1 is MNHNS and CDR2 is SASEGT in the germline V gene. V lost 0 bases, J lost 5 bases, and 5 bases stayed unmatched. In nucleotides, the CDR3 is TGTGCCAGCAGTGAAGCCACAGGGGGCGTCGATCAGCCCCAGCATTTT. This gives the protein CASSEATGGVDQPQHF.

The chain recombines TRBV19 with TRBJ1-4; 9 nucleotides line up with TRBD1. The V gene end was trimmed by 5 bases and the J gene end by 0 bases; junction bases not matched to a gene: 10. The CDR3 loop spans 18 amino acids. Germline-derived CDR1 and CDR2 are LNHDA and SQIVND (reference sequence). This CDR3 reads CASSPRDRGSATNEKLFF. Written as DNA, the CDR3 is TGTGCCAGTAGTCCTCGAGACAGGGGGTCGGCAACTAATGAAAAACTGTTTTTT.

DNA of the CDR3: TGTGCCAGCAGTTTAAGAAGCGGGGCCCACAATGAGCAGTTCTTC. Translation: CASSLRSGAHNEQFF. This sequence joins TRBV27 and TRBJ2-1, with 7 bases aligning to TRBD2. Germline V gives CDR1 MNHEY, CDR2 SMNVEV (reference sequence). Trimming took 2 bases from V and 5 from J; bases not matched to a gene: 6. The CDR3 extends over 15 amino acids.

This rearrangement joins TRBV2 to TRBJ1-6, with 9 bases lining up with TRBD1. V lost 6 bases to trimming and J lost 7 bases; unmatched junction nucleotides: 7. Per germline, CDR1 SNHLY and CDR2 FYNNEI. This CDR3 has 15 amino acids. This CDR3 reads CASRDRGGYNSPLHF. CDR3 sequence (DNA): TGTGCCAGCAGGGACAGGGGAGGTTACAATTCACCCCTCCACTTT. Full variable domain (remainder filled in from reference TRBV2 and TRBJ1-6): EPEVTQTPSHQVTQMGQEVILRCVPISNHLYFYWYRQILGQKVEFLVSFYNNEISEKSEIFDDQFSVERPDGSNFTLKIRSTKLEDSAMYFCASRDRGGYNSPLHFGNGTRLTVT.

The rearrangement links TRBV4-1 to TRBJ2-3, with 11 positions matching TRBD2. Germline CDR1 is MGHRA and CDR2 is YSYEKL. CDR3 length equals 16 residues. V dropped 4 bases and J dropped 3; count of bases not matched to a gene: 6. The CDR3 coding sequence is TGCGCCAGCAGCCGGTCACTAGCGGGGGCAACAGATACGCAGTATTTT. Translating gives CASSRSLAGATDTQYF.

This rearrangement joins TRBV13 to TRBJ1-2; no definite D call. Trimming removed 4 bases from V and 2 bases from J, with 17 bases in between. Germline CDR1 PRHDT, CDR2 FYEKMQ (reference sequence). This CDR3 contains 16 residues. Here the CDR3 reads CASSSRGLRVNYGYTF. Written as DNA, the CDR3 is TGTGCCAGCAGCTCCCGCGGACTAAGGGTGAACTATGGCTACACCTTC.

CDR3 in amino acids: CASSVGLAGGLNEQFF. Written as DNA, the CDR3 is TGTGCCAGCAGCGTAGGACTAGCGGGGGGGCTGAATGAGCAGTTCTTC. The chain employs TRBV9 and TRBJ2-1, with TRBD2 identical over 14 bases. The germline CDR1 and CDR2 sequences are SGDLS and YYNGEE. The CDR3 has 16 amino acids. With V trimmed by 0 bases and J by 7 bases, 3 bases remained unmatched.

The gene calls are TRBV6-1 and TRBJ2-1, with D tentatively TRBD2 (5 bases). V was cut by 5 bases and J by 8 bases, with 13 bases left in between. Looked up from germline, CDR1 is MNHNS and CDR2 is SASEGT. CDR3 length equals 13 residues. CDR3 loop: CASSSFQRDEQFF. Here the CDR3 DNA reads TGTGCCAGCAGTAGTTTTCAGAGGGATGAGCAGTTCTTC.

The V call is TRBV5-1, the J call TRBJ1-3, with 8 bases identical to TRBD1. CDR1 and CDR2 (germline): SGHRS, YFSETQ. The CDR3 is made up of 15 amino acids. V gave up 3 bases and J gave up 2 bases; unmatched junction bases: 4. In nucleotides, the CDR3 is TGCGCCAGCAGCTCGACAGGGGTGGCTGGAAACACCATATATTTT. This encodes CASSSTGVAGNTIYF.

In this sample, this clone turned up a few times. The chain joins TRBV9 to TRBJ2-5; no definite D call. V was trimmed by 1 base and J by 5 bases, leaving 9 bases between them. The CDR3 runs 13 residues. Germline V CDR1 and CDR2: SGDLS, YYNGEE. CDR3 DNA: TGTGCCAGCAGCGTAAGGTACGGGGAGACCCAGTACTTC. It is translated as CASSVRYGETQYF.

The chain links TRBV10-3 to TRBJ1-1, with no clear D. Germline values: CDR1 ENHRY, CDR2 SYGVKD. CDR3 size: 16 residues. Trimming took 0 bases from V and 1 from J, leaving 12 bases between them. The chain's CDR3 is CAISESLGRRNTEAFF. CDR3 coding DNA: TGTGCCATCAGTGAGTCTTTGGGCAGGAGGAACACTGAAGCTTTCTTT.

Only a few counts were recorded for this clone. The chain joins TRBV30 to TRBJ1-5, with D uncertain. The ends were cut back, 0 bases at V and 4 bases at J, with 10 bases in the middle. Germline V lookup: CDR1 GTSNPN, CDR2 SVGIG (reference sequence). The CDR3 runs 14 residues. DNA for the CDR3: TGTGCCTGGAGTGTTTTGGACGGGAATCAGCCCCAGCATTTT. Translated: CAWSVLDGNQPQHF. The full variable domain, in which reference TRBV30 and TRBJ1-5 provide the parts outside the CDR3, is SQTIHQWPATLVQPVGSPLSLECTVEGTSNPNLYWYRQAAGRGLQLLFYSVGIGQISSEVPQNLSASRPQDRQFILSSKKLLLSDSGFYLCAWSVLDGNQPQHFGDGTRLSIL.

CDR3 bases: TGTGCCAGCAGCCTACTAGCGGCTTTCACAGATACGCAGTATTTT. The encoded protein is CASSLLAAFTDTQYF. This rearrangement joins TRBV9 to TRBJ2-3, with 8 bases matching TRBD2. The CDR3 runs to 15 residues. CDR1 and CDR2 from the germline V gene are SGDLS and YYNGEE. V lost 4 bases, J lost 2 bases, and 6 bases stayed unmatched.

This clone has just a few counts. The chain couples TRBV10-3 to TRBJ2-1, with TRBD2 identical over 8 bases. Germline V gene lookup returns CDR1 ENHRY and CDR2 SYGVKD. The CDR3 is 15 residues long. The ends lost 7 bases at V and 6 bases at J; junction bases unmatched: 11. The CDR3 is CAIKPERGSINEQFF. Here the CDR3 DNA reads TGTGCCATCAAGCCGGAGCGGGGGTCGATCAATGAGCAGTTCTTC.

This clone was seen more than once but under ten times. The genes are TRBV9 and TRBJ1-1; no firm D call. Germline assignment: CDR1 SGDLS and CDR2 YYNGEE. V was clipped by 0 bases and J by 1 base, with 7 bases between them. This CDR3 comprises 14 residues. In DNA form, the CDR3 reads TGTGCCAGCAGCGTAGGGGTGGGGAACACTGAAGCTTTCTTT. This encodes CASSVGVGNTEAFF.

Here the CDR3 DNA reads TGCGCCAGCAGCCAAGATTGGGGCGAAGCCTCCTATAATTCACCCCTCCACTTT. Amino acids: CASSQDWGEASYNSPLHF. The chain couples TRBV4-1 to TRBJ1-6; D might be TRBD1 (5 bases). Germline loops: CDR1 MGHRA, CDR2 YSYEKL. The CDR3 covers 18 residues. The V and J ends lost 0 bases and 0 bases respectively, with 12 bases between them.

The chain carries TRBV5-1 and TRBJ1-2, with TRBD1 matching over 8 bases. Germline CDR1 reads SGHRS; CDR2 reads YFSETQ. Trimming cost V 5 bases and J 4 bases; bases outside gene matches: 10. The CDR3 runs 15 residues. The CDR3, as DNA: TGCGCCAGCAGTTCTAAACAGGGGGTGACCTATGGCTACACCTTC. Encoded protein: CASSSKQGVTYGYTF.

This sequence joins TRBV9 and TRBJ2-1, with TRBD1 as a possible D gene (7 bases). V was shortened by 4 bases and J by 3 bases, with 14 bases between the two germline ends. The CDR3 sequence is 15 residues long. Germline V CDR1 and CDR2: SGDLS, YYNGEE. CDR3 sequence (DNA): TGTGCCAGCAGCCCAACAGGGGAGGTCTACAATGAGCAGTTCTTC. It is translated as CASSPTGEVYNEQFF.

J is TRBJ1-2 and V is TRBV18; D is ambiguous. This CDR3 region has 13 residues. Germline loops: CDR1 KGHSH, CDR2 LQKENI. Trimming cost V 1 base and J 8 bases, with 11 bases left between them. Written as DNA, the CDR3 is TGTGCCAGCTCACCACTAGGTCGTCTGGGCTACACCTTC. It is translated as CASSPLGRLGYTF. The entire variable domain, with the rest obtained from reference TRBV18 and TRBJ1-2, is as follows: NAGVMQNPRHLVRRRGQEARLRCSPMKGHSHVYWYRQLPEEGLKFMVYLQKENIIDESGMPKERFSAEFPKEGPSILRIQQVVRGDSAAYFCASSPLGRLGYTFGSGTRLTVV.

In its sample, this clone was seen once. CDR3 in DNA: TGTGCCAGCAGTTACTCGCTAATGGCGGGGGGTTTTGAGCAGTTCTTC. It codes for CASSYSLMAGGFEQFF. The V gene is TRBV6-5, the J gene TRBJ2-1; TRBD2 agrees at 8 bases. CDR3 length equals 16 residues. V trimming: 0 bases; J trimming: 9 bases; junction bases outside the gene matches: 10. Germline V gene sequence: CDR1 MNHEY, CDR2 SVGAGI.

This chain connects TRBV5-6 to TRBJ2-1; no clear D gene. V was clipped by 1 base and J by 4 bases, with 3 bases between them. The CDR3 loop spans 12 amino acids. The germline CDR1 and CDR2 sequences are SGHDT and YYEEEE. For the CDR3, the DNA is TGTGCCAGCAGCTTGATGTACAATGAGCAGTTCTTC. This encodes CASSLMYNEQFF.

This clone appeared a few times. The V and J genes are TRBV5-4 and TRBJ2-7, with D unresolved. Between the trimmed V and J ends, which lost 0 bases and 8 bases, there was a span of 9 bases. The CDR3 runs 12 residues. Germline CDR1 SGHNT, CDR2 YYREEE (reference sequence). As DNA, the CDR3 is TGTGCCAGCAGCTTGGATTCTCAGAAGCAGTACTTC. It yields the protein CASSLDSQKQYF.

The rearrangement links TRBV9 to TRBJ1-3; tentatively, D is TRBD1 (5 bases). The germline gives CDR1 SGDLS, CDR2 YYNGEE. This CDR3 has 19 amino acids. The V and J ends lost 0 bases and 0 bases respectively, with 19 bases between them. The CDR3, as DNA: TGTGCCAGCAGCGTAGACGGTTTAGGGACTGCGAGCTCTGGAAACACCATATATTTT. This sequence encodes CASSVDGLGTASSGNTIYF.

In this sample, this clone turned up many times. The chain couples TRBV5-5 to TRBJ1-5; D not certain. CDR1 is SGHKS and CDR2 is YYEKEE in the germline V gene (reference sequence). Trimming shortened V by 0 bases and J by 3 bases, and 13 bases separated the two germline ends. This CDR3 has 16 amino acids. The CDR3 reads CASSLAGQLDNQPQHF. The CDR3 DNA sequence: TGTGCCAGCAGCTTGGCCGGGCAGCTGGACAATCAGCCCCAGCATTTT.

V usage is TRBV6-1 and J usage is TRBJ2-7; D not certain. Trimming took off 1 base at V and 3 bases at J, with 13 bases between the two ends. Germline V gene sequence: CDR1 MNHNS, CDR2 SASEGT. This CDR3 region has 15 residues. CDR3 coding DNA: TGTGCCAGCAGTGAAGATGGCCGGGTTGTCTACGAGCAGTACTTC. This gives the protein CASSEDGRVVYEQYF.